The 25 T cell receptor beta chains below were found in one sample sequenced in a study of blood T cell repertoires in COVID-19. Clones were read by immunoSEQ multiplex PCR, and TCRdb kept only the in-frame ones, dropping some. The table records about 430,000 clones, 70% to 90% of them present only once. The sequencing sample was made of PBMCs or T cells enriched from blood (not recorded which). All receptors come from a woman aged 18 to 35 who had been exposed to COVID-19.

This chain connects TRBV19 to TRBJ2-3; TRBD2 agrees at 11 bases. The CDR3 totals 16 residues. V was pared by 6 bases and J by 6 bases, with 11 bases of the junction left unmatched. Germline CDR1 is LNHDA and CDR2 is SQIVND (reference sequence). CDR3 residues: CASRRQVAGGPDTQYF. CDR3 DNA: TGTGCCAGTAGACGTCAAGTAGCGGGAGGGCCCGATACGCAGTATTTT.

On this clone: Other nucleotide sequences from this sample produce the same CDR3. This chain joins TRBV18 and TRBJ1-5; 7 nucleotides line up with TRBD1. Germline lookup yields CDR1 KGHSH and CDR2 LQKENI. The CDR3 sequence is 14 residues long. V shed 5 bases and J 2 bases; nucleotides not matched to a gene: 3. The CDR3 sequence: CASSATGGNQPQHF. The CDR3 DNA reads as TGTGCCAGCTCAGCCACAGGGGGCAATCAGCCCCAGCATTTT.

The V and J genes are TRBV4-3 and TRBJ1-4; D perhaps matches TRBD1 (6 bases). Germline V lookup: CDR1 LGHNA, CDR2 YSLEER. The V end was cut by 0 bases, the J end by 11 bases, with 16 bases between. This CDR3 is built from 15 residues. The CDR3 loop is CASSQDPRGKGKLFF. Written as DNA, the CDR3 is TGCGCCAGCAGCCAAGACCCGAGGGGGAAGGGGAAACTGTTTTTT.

The chain employs TRBV27 and TRBJ2-5, with a possible D match to TRBD1 (6 bases). CDR1 and CDR2 from the germline V gene are MNHEY and SMNVEV (reference sequence). The CDR3 contains 11 residues. V was trimmed by 5 bases and J by 11 bases, leaving 12 bases between them. This CDR3 is CASSRGSLQYF. As DNA, the CDR3 is TGTGCCAGCAGTAGGGGGAGTCTACAGTACTTC.

The J gene is TRBJ2-7, the V gene TRBV6-1; D is uncertain. The V and J ends lost 0 bases and 1 base respectively, with 10 bases between them. CDR1 MNHNS and CDR2 SASEGT come from the germline V gene. The CDR3 runs 15 residues. CDR3 bases: TGTGCCAGCAGTGAAGCGCTGGCAGTTTCCTACGAGCAGTACTTC. Residues: CASSEALAVSYEQYF.

In nucleotides, the CDR3 is TGTGCCACCAGCAGAGTTGAGGGTTTGGGCAATCAGCCCCAGCATTTT. This encodes CATSRVEGLGNQPQHF. The rearrangement links TRBV15 to TRBJ1-5, with no clear D. The germline V gene has CDR1 LNHNV and CDR2 YYDKDF (reference sequence). The CDR3 sequence is 16 residues long. Between the trimmed V and J ends, which lost 1 base and 2 bases, there was a span of 12 bases.

This clone has more than one count but fewer than ten. Written as DNA, the CDR3 is TGTGCCAGCATCTCAAGCGGGGAGAACACTGAAGCTTTCTTT. It codes for CASISSGENTEAFF. The chain links TRBV28 to TRBJ1-1; D call uncertain. Deletions cut 7 bases from V and 1 base from J, with 13 bases between. This CDR3 has 14 residues. CDR1 is MDHEN and CDR2 is SYDVKM in the germline V gene.

The rearrangement links TRBV7-9 to TRBJ1-2, with 8 positions matching TRBD1. Losses at the gene ends were 1 base for V and 7 bases for J; bases not matched to a gene: 5. Germline V gives CDR1 SEHNR, CDR2 FQNEAQ (reference sequence). The CDR3 is 14 residues long. The CDR3 bases are TGTGCCAGCAGCTTAGGGACAGGGTGGAGTGGCTACACCTTC. Translated, it gives CASSLGTGWSGYTF.

This clone was counted once. J is TRBJ1-4 and V is TRBV19; D may be TRBD1 (6 bases). Germline V gene lookup returns CDR1 LNHDA and CDR2 SQIVND (reference sequence). V lost 9 bases to trimming and J lost 4 bases, with 18 bases between them. This CDR3 is built from 15 residues. As DNA, the CDR3 is TGTGCCAGCACCGACGACAGGTATCATAATGAAAAACTGTTTTTT. Translated: CASTDDRYHNEKLFF.

The V call is TRBV18, the J call TRBJ1-2; 8 positions agree with TRBD1. This CDR3 region has 15 residues. The junction had 5 bases not matched to a gene; V was cut back by 3 bases and J by 2 bases. The germline CDR1 and CDR2 sequences are KGHSH and LQKENI. This CDR3 is CASSPQGASNYGYTF. The CDR3 nucleotides read TGTGCCAGCTCACCTCAGGGGGCGTCGAACTATGGCTACACCTTC.

The rearrangement uses TRBV5-6 and TRBJ1-4; 7 bases are shared with TRBD1. Germline-derived CDR1 and CDR2 are SGHDT and YYEEEE. The CDR3 has 13 residues. Germline trimming cut 5 bases from V and 5 bases from J; bases unmatched to any gene: 3. DNA for the CDR3: TGTGCCAGCAGGTCGGGACAGAATGAAAAACTGTTTTTT. Translated: CASRSGQNEKLFF.

The CDR3: CASSLFRDRVRDYGYTF. CDR3 coding DNA: TGTGCCAGCAGTTTATTTAGGGACAGGGTGAGAGACTATGGCTACACCTTC. The rearrangement links TRBV28 to TRBJ1-2; TRBD1 agrees at 9 bases. V was clipped by 1 base and J by 3 bases; unmatched bases: 9. CDR3 length: 17 residues. Germline-derived CDR1 and CDR2 are MDHEN and SYDVKM.

This clone was observed once. J is TRBJ1-6 and V is TRBV4-2; D remains unclear. V shed 0 bases and J shed 0 bases, with 9 bases lying between them. The CDR3 extends over 17 amino acids. CDR1 is LGHNA and CDR2 is YNFKEQ in the germline V gene. The CDR3 DNA is TGTGCCAGCAGCCAAGATGTGTCCCACTCCTATAATTCACCCCTCCACTTT. This sequence encodes CASSQDVSHSYNSPLHF.

The chain couples TRBV18 to TRBJ2-5; weak D call: TRBD2 (6 bases). Looked up from germline, CDR1 is KGHSH and CDR2 is LQKENI. V lost 0 bases and J 2 bases, leaving 16 bases between the germline ends. The CDR3 spans 17 residues. CDR3 nucleotides: TGTGCCAGCTCACCACCGGGGGGAATCTCCTTACAAGAGACCCAGTACTTC. It encodes CASSPPGGISLQETQYF.

This rearrangement joins TRBV7-7 to TRBJ2-2; D possibly corresponds to TRBD2 (6 bases). The CDR3 has 16 residues. V was clipped by 1 base and J by 3 bases, with 12 bases between them. Germline CDR1 SSHAT, CDR2 FNYEAQ (reference sequence). The CDR3 DNA follows: TGTGCCAGCAGCTTAGTCGCCGGGGGAGACACCGGGGAGCTGTTTTTT. Its protein is CASSLVAGGDTGELFF.

This sequence joins TRBV5-1 and TRBJ2-7; 10 nucleotides line up with TRBD1. The germline V gene has CDR1 SGHRS and CDR2 YFSETQ. The CDR3 contains 15 residues. V shed 0 bases and J 6 bases; nucleotides not matched to a gene: 6. The CDR3: CASSLASTGGLEQYF. The CDR3, as DNA: TGCGCCAGCAGCTTGGCGTCGACAGGGGGCCTCGAGCAGTACTTC.

This clone showed up just once. J is TRBJ2-1 and V is TRBV7-9, with a weak D call TRBD2 (5 bases). The V gene lost 5 bases and the J gene lost 2 bases, with 13 bases spanning the gap. The CDR3 runs to 15 residues. Germline CDR1 SEHNR, CDR2 FQNEAQ (reference sequence). This CDR3 is CASSDFGKTYNEQFF. CDR3 nucleotides: TGTGCCAGCAGCGACTTCGGGAAGACCTACAATGAGCAGTTCTTC.

This clone has more than one count but fewer than ten. The chain joins TRBV28 to TRBJ1-2, with 8 bases lining up with TRBD1. Germline V lookup: CDR1 MDHEN, CDR2 SYDVKM. V gave up 1 base and J gave up 8 bases; unmatched junction bases: 6. The CDR3 runs 14 residues. For the CDR3, the DNA is TGTGCCAGCAGTTTATCAGGGGGCGGAGTGGGCTACACCTTC. Translating it yields CASSLSGGGVGYTF.

The J gene is TRBJ1-2, the V gene TRBV24-1; D not certain. The V and J ends lost 5 bases and 4 bases respectively, with 10 bases between them. From germline, CDR1 is KGHDR and CDR2 SFDVKD. CDR3 length: 13 amino acids. The CDR3 reads CATSGANSYGYTF. CDR3 DNA: TGTGCCACCAGTGGAGCTAACAGCTATGGCTACACCTTC.

The chain employs TRBV5-4 and TRBJ1-3; tentative D call: TRBD1 (5 bases). The CDR3 runs 12 residues. Germline V gives CDR1 SGHNT, CDR2 YYREEE (reference sequence). V was shortened by 1 base and J by 8 bases, with 7 bases between the two germline ends. Written as DNA, the CDR3 is TGTGCCAGCAGCTTGTGGGGGGACACCATATATTTT. Translation gives CASSLWGDTIYF.

In this sample, this clone turned up a few times. The chain combines TRBV28 with TRBJ1-5; 11 bases are a match to TRBD1. Trimming at V came to 1 base and at J to 4 bases, leaving 6 bases not matched to a gene. The CDR3 consists of 17 residues. Per the germline V gene, CDR1 is MDHEN and CDR2 is SYDVKM. The CDR3 DNA is TGTGCCAGCAGTTTATCCACATGGGACAGGGGGAATCAGCCCCAGCATTTT. Its translation: CASSLSTWDRGNQPQHF.

The chain employs TRBV19 and TRBJ2-1; no reliable D call. Looked up from germline, CDR1 is LNHDA and CDR2 is SQIVND (reference sequence). This CDR3 has 14 residues. The V gene lost 7 bases and the J gene lost 0 bases, with 10 bases spanning the gap. CDR3: CASKTESSYNEQFF. Written as DNA, the CDR3 is TGTGCCAGTAAAACAGAAAGCTCCTACAATGAGCAGTTCTTC.

A few counts support this clone. The gene calls are TRBV5-5 and TRBJ1-6; D perhaps matches TRBD1 (5 bases). V dropped 2 bases and J dropped 4 bases, with 13 bases sitting between them. From germline, CDR1 is SGHKS and CDR2 YYEKEE (reference sequence). The CDR3 sequence is 16 residues long. The CDR3 loop reads CASSFLGQGYNSPLHF. The CDR3 nucleotides are TGTGCCAGCAGCTTTCTAGGGCAGGGATATAATTCACCCCTCCACTTT.

The chain carries TRBV5-1 and TRBJ2-2, with a possible D match to TRBD2 (6 bases). Trimming took 3 bases from V and 2 from J, leaving 8 bases between them. CDR1 and CDR2 (germline): SGHRS, YFSETQ. The CDR3 runs to 14 residues. The CDR3 region is CASSWDFNTGELFF. For the CDR3, the DNA is TGCGCCAGCAGCTGGGACTTTAACACCGGGGAGCTGTTTTTT.

The chain couples TRBV29-1 to TRBJ1-4, with 7 bases lining up with TRBD1. CDR1 is SQVTM and CDR2 is ANQGSEA in the germline V gene. The J segment lost 0 bases and the V segment lost 4 bases, leaving 5 bases of the junction unmatched. CDR3 length: 15 amino acids. The CDR3 sequence: CSVVQGVSTNEKLFF. CDR3 sequence (DNA): TGCAGCGTTGTTCAGGGGGTATCAACTAATGAAAAACTGTTTTTT.